The 16 T cell receptor beta chains reported below all come from one sample, sequenced in a study of naive and memory T cell subsets. An equimolar mix of two oligonucleotides served as the beta constant-region primer for TRBC1 and TRBC2. Ligated cDNA was amplified by four rounds of PCR with nested alpha and beta constant-region primers and SP2. TCRdb analysed the UMI-ligation and nested PCR reads with MiXCR anew, one entry per CDR3 protein. The sample shows about 18,000 distinct CDR3 sequences, roughly 8.7% of them seen only once. Sample: central memory CD8+ T cells from blood. These receptors all come from a human donor in good health.

By its share, this clonotype is medium-sized. The chain is built from TRBV6-2 or TRBV6-3 and TRBJ2-7; TRBD1 matches at 9 bases. V shed 10 bases and J 3 bases; nucleotides not matched to a gene: 13. This CDR3 has 15 amino acids. Germline V gene data show CDR1 as MNHEY and CDR2 as SVGEGT. CDR3 sequence reads: CATTRGEDRGYEQYF. CDR3 DNA sequence: TGTGCCACCACCCGGGGTGAGGACAGGGGCTACGAGCAGTACTTC.

This clonotype has ten or more counts. This rearrangement joins TRBV21-1 to TRBJ1-4; TRBD1 reflects the table's D call only, with no check against the DNA. TRBV21-1 has pseudogene status. The CDR3 extends over 14 amino acids. The CDR3, as DNA: TGTGCCAGCAGCAACCCAGGGGCGGATGAAAAACTGTTTTTT. Its protein is CASSNPGADEKLFF.

This clonotype has a handful of counts. This chain connects TRBV10-3 to TRBJ2-7; D call uncertain. The V end was cut by 8 bases, the J end by 1 base, with 6 bases between. The CDR3 is 11 residues long. From germline, CDR1 is ENHRY and CDR2 SYGVKD. The CDR3 protein is CAIARSYEQYF. The CDR3 region has the DNA TGTGCCATCGCTCGGTCCTACGAGCAGTACTTC.

This clonotype was recorded many times. V usage is TRBV15 and J usage is TRBJ1-5; perhaps TRBD1 as D (5 bases). CDR3 size: 12 residues. V gave up 5 bases and J gave up 3 bases, with 5 bases separating them. Germline assignment: CDR1 LNHNV and CDR2 YYDKDF (reference sequence). The CDR3 reads CATSGANQPQHF. The CDR3 DNA reads as TGTGCCACCAGCGGGGCCAATCAGCCCCAGCATTTT.

The chain employs TRBV24-1 and TRBJ2-2, with D possibly matching TRBD1 (5 bases). The CDR3 is made up of 12 amino acids. Germline V lookup: CDR1 KGHDR, CDR2 SFDVKD. The V gene lost 7 bases and the J gene lost 4 bases, with 6 bases spanning the gap. CDR3 sequence reads: CATSRATGELFF. CDR3 nucleotide sequence: TGTGCCACCAGCAGGGCCACCGGGGAGCTGTTTTTT.

With respect to this clonotype: One base away lies a much larger clone, so this may be a sequencing read error. The chain joins TRBV9 to TRBJ2-1; weak D call: TRBD2 (5 bases). Between the trimmed V and J ends, which lost 4 bases and 9 bases, there was a span of 20 bases. This CDR3 region has 15 residues. The V gene's germline CDR1 is SGDLS and CDR2 YYNGEE. This CDR3 is CASSLADAAGREQFF. In nucleotides, the CDR3 is TGTGCCAGCAGCCTGGCCGACGCCGCGGGTCGTGAGCAGTTCTTC.

This clonotype was detected a few times. This chain joins TRBV7-9 and TRBJ2-3; TRBD1 or TRBD2 may be the D gene (5 bases each). Looked up from germline, CDR1 is SEHNR and CDR2 is FQNEAQ (reference sequence). There are 15 residues in the CDR3. V gave up 6 bases and J gave up 2 bases, with 15 bases separating them. The CDR3 reads CASREAAGNTDTQYF. CDR3 sequence (DNA): TGTGCCAGCAGGGAGGCGGCAGGGAACACAGATACGCAGTATTTT.

This clonotype appeared a few times. The chain recombines TRBV28 with TRBJ1-1; 7 positions agree with TRBD1. V shed 2 bases, J shed 1 base, and the junction held 10 bases outside the gene matches. This CDR3 has 17 residues. Germline CDR1 and CDR2: MDHEN and SYDVKM. The DNA for the CDR3 is TGTGCCAGCAGTTTACTCCTCGCCGGGACAGAGAACACTGAAGCTTTCTTT. Translated: CASSLLLAGTENTEAFF.

Many counts were recorded for this clonotype. This sequence may be a read error, since a much larger clone differs from it by one base. The chain employs TRBV5-6 and TRBJ1-6; 8 bases fit TRBD1. V lost 5 bases, J lost 10 bases, and 8 bases stayed unmatched. The CDR3 has 14 residues. Germline loops: CDR1 SGHDT, CDR2 YYEEEE. The CDR3 DNA follows: TGTGCCAGCAGTTTCGGGACAGGCGGCTCACCCCTCCACTTT. Its protein product is CASSFGTGGSPLHF.

This clonotype was seen ten or more times. J is TRBJ2-6 and V is TRBV4-3; D is possibly TRBD2 (5 bases). This CDR3 spans 16 amino acids. The V gene lost 0 bases and the J gene lost 0 bases, with 6 bases spanning the gap. Germline values: CDR1 LGHNA, CDR2 YSLEER. CDR3 loop: CASSQEGSSGANVLTF. The DNA for the CDR3 is TGCGCCAGCAGCCAAGAGGGGAGCTCTGGGGCCAACGTCCTGACTTTC.

In its sample, this clonotype was seen a few times. V and J are TRBV7-2 and TRBJ1-1; D gene uncertain. Germline V gene lookup returns CDR1 SGHTA and CDR2 FQGNSA. The CDR3 spans 16 residues. Trimming cost V 5 bases and J 4 bases, with 20 bases left between them. Written as DNA, the CDR3 is TGTGCCAGCAGCCCACAGATAACACCCCGGGGCACTGAAGCTTTCTTT. It specifies CASSPQITPRGTEAFF.

The sample holds many counts of this clonotype. The chain couples TRBV7-9 to TRBJ2-7, with a weak D call TRBD1 (6 bases). Per the germline V gene, CDR1 is SEHNR and CDR2 is FQNEAQ (reference sequence). V lost 3 bases and J lost 6, with 12 bases in between. The CDR3 has 13 amino acids. The CDR3 is CASSFGDISEQYF. The CDR3 coding sequence is TGTGCCAGCAGCTTCGGGGACATTAGCGAGCAGTACTTC.

In its sample, this clonotype was seen a few times. Here the CDR3 DNA reads TGCAGCGTTGCTGGACTAGCGGGAGTTGCGCGTCTCTACGAGCAGTACTTC. This sequence encodes CSVAGLAGVARLYEQYF. V usage is TRBV29-1 and J usage is TRBJ2-7; 13 bases match TRBD2. From germline, CDR1 is SQVTM and CDR2 ANQGSEA. The CDR3 runs to 17 residues. Losses at the gene ends were 4 bases for V and 3 bases for J; bases not matched to a gene: 12.

This clonotype was counted many times. The V and J genes are TRBV28 and TRBJ2-3, with a possible D match to TRBD1 (5 bases). The CDR3 runs to 12 residues. Trimming took 4 bases from V and 6 from J, leaving 8 bases between them. CDR1 is MDHEN, CDR2 SYDVKM, per germline. CDR3 loop: CASSSGMDTQYF. The DNA of the CDR3 is TGTGCCAGCAGTTCAGGGATGGATACGCAGTATTTT.

This clonotype was seen at least ten times. As DNA, the CDR3 is TGTGCCAGCAGCACCAGCGGGGGGGATTCCTACGAGCAGTACTTC. Encoded protein: CASSTSGGDSYEQYF. This chain joins TRBV4-2 and TRBJ2-7; 10 bases map to TRBD2. J was trimmed by 1 base and V by 5 bases; bases with no gene match: 5. The CDR3 sequence is 15 residues long. In germline, CDR1 is LGHNA, CDR2 YNFKEQ.

This clonotype is labeled as medium-sized (0.01 to 0.1%). The rearrangement links TRBV4-3 to TRBJ1-1; 7 nucleotides align to TRBD1. CDR3 length: 18 residues. V was pared by 0 bases and J by 4 bases, with 14 bases of the junction left unmatched. Germline V CDR1 and CDR2: LGHNA, YSLEER. In nucleotides, the CDR3 is TGCGCCAGCAGCCAAGAACAAGGCGACTTGACAGGGCTCACTGAAGCTTTCTTT. This encodes CASSQEQGDLTGLTEAFF.